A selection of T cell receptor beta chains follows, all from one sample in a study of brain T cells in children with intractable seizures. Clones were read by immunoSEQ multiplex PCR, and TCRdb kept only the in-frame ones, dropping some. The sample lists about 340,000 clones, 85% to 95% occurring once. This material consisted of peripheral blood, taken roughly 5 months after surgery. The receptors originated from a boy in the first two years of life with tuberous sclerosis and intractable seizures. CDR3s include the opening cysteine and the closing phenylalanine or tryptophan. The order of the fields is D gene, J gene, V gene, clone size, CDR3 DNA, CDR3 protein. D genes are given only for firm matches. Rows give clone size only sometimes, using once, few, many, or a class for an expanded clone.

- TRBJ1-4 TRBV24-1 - TGTGCCACCCTATGGGACCTTCGGTATGAAAAACTGTTTTTT CATLWDLRYEKLFF
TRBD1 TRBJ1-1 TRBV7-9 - TGTGCCAGCAGCGAACTTACAGGGGGGGCTGAAGCTTTCTTT CASSELTGGAEAFF
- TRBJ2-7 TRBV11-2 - TGTGCCAGCAGCCACACTAGAAGCTCCTACGAGCAGTACTTC CASSHTRSSYEQYF
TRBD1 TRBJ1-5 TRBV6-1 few TGTGCCAGCAGTGACAACAGGGGTGGTCAGCCCCAGCATTTT CASSDNRGGQPQHF
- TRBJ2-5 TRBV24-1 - TGTGCCACCAGTGATGCCGCGGGGGCACAAGAGACCCAGTACTTC CATSDAAGAQETQYF
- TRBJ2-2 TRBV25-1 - TGTGCCAGCCAAGCTTACACCGGGGAGCTGTTTTTT CASQAYTGELFF
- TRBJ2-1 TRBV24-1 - TGTGCCACCAGTGGGGCGGGACTGGGAAATGAGCAGTTCTTC CATSGAGLGNEQFF
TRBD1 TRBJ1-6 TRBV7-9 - TGTGCCAGCAGCTTAGACAGGGGTAATTCACCCCTCCACTTT CASSLDRGNSPLHF
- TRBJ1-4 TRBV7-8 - TGTGCCAGCAGCCAGGGACACGGGGAAAAACTGTTTTTT CASSQGHGEKLFF
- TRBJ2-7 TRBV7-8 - TGTGCCAGCAGCTTAATGAGTTACGAGCAGTACTTC CASSLMSYEQYF
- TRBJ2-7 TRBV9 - TGTGCCAGCAGCGTAGACGGGGGGCTAGGCGAGCAGTACTTC CASSVDGGLGEQYF
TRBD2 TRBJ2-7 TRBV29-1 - TGCAGCGTCGGGAGGTACAGGATGGGTGGCGAGCAGTACTTC CSVGRYRMGGEQYF
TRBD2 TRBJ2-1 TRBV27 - TGTGCCAGCAGTCGAACGAGCGGGAGGGCCCCCTACAATGAGCAGTTCTTC CASSRTSGRAPYNEQFF
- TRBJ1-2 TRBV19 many TGTGCCAGTAGTTTTAGGACGGGCTATGGCTACACCTTC CASSFRTGYGYTF
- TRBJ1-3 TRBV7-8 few TGTGCCAGCAGCCCGACACTGGAGGCTGGAAACACCATATATTTT CASSPTLEAGNTIYF
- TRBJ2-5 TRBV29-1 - TGCAGCGGCCTGTACGAGACCCAGTACTTC CSGLYETQYF
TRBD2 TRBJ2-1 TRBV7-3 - TGTGCCAGCAGCTTAGGACATGGACTAGCGACCTACAATGAGCAGTTCTTC CASSLGHGLATYNEQFF
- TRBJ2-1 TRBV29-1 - - CSFWRGLVKGEQFF
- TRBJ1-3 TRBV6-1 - TGTGCCAGCAGTGAAGCTTCGTGGCAAACTGGAAACACCATATATTTT CASSEASWQTGNTIYF
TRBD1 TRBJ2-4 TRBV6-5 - TGTGCCAGCAGACTTCAGGGGGCGGCGAGAGGCATTCAGTACTTC CASRLQGAARGIQYF
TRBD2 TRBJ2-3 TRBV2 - TGTGCCAGCAGTGACGAGTCGGGTCAGCAACATGAAGCGGGGGGCTTCACAGATACGCAGTATTTT CASSDESGQQHEAGGFTDTQYF
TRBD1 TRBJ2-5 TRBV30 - TGTGCCTGGAGTGTACACAGGGGGGAGACCCAGTACTTC CAWSVHRGETQYF
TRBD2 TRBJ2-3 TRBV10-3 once TGTGCCATCACTGGAGCGGGGCCAATCGTGTATTTT CAITGAGPIVYF
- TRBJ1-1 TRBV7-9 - TGTGCCAGCAGTTTCGGACACGGCGGAACACTGGAAGCTTTCTTT CASSFGHGGTLEAFF
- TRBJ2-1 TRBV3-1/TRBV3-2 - TGTGCCAGCAGCCAAGGGGGCTACCGAAAAGCTGAGCAGTTCTTC CASSQGGYRKAEQFF
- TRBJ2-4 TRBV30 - TGTGCCTGGACGGACCAGGGAAACATTCAGTACTTC CAWTDQGNIQYF
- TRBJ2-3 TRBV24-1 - TGTGCCACCAGTGGTTACACTAACACGTACACAGATACGCAGTATTTT CATSGYTNTYTDTQYF
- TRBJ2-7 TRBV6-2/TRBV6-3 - TGTGCCAGCAGCCCTAGTAGGCACGTTGTAGCGTACGAGCAGTACTTC CASSPSRHVVAYEQYF
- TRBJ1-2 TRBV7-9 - TGTGCCAGCAGCCCTACGGGTCAGGCTGGCTACACCTTC CASSPTGQAGYTF
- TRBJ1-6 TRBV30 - TGTGCCTGGGAGGGGGTATCTAATTCACCCCTCCACTTT CAWEGVSNSPLHF
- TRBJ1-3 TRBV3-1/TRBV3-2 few TGTGCCAGCAGCCAACTCGCCGGGTCTCCCTACCTCTCTGGAAACACCATATATTTT CASSQLAGSPYLSGNTIYF
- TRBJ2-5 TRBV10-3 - TGTGCCATCAGTGGACAGTACCAAGAGACCCAGTACTTC CAISGQYQETQYF
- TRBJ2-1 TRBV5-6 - TGTGCCAGCAGCTCCCGGTTTTTAGGGGACGACAATGAGCAGTTCTTC CASSSRFLGDDNEQFF
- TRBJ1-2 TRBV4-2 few TGTGCCAGCAGCCAAGGGACCTTGGAGGGAGCTAACTATGGCTACACCTTC CASSQGTLEGANYGYTF
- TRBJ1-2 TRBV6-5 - TGTGCCAGCAGCAGCGGCGGATACTATGGCTACACCTTC CASSSGGYYGYTF
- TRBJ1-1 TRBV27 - TGTGCCAGCAGTTTTCTGGCAGGAGGGTCCATGAACACTGAAGCTTTCTTT CASSFLAGGSMNTEAFF